The 16 T cell receptor beta chains below come from one sample, sequenced in a study of spatial heterogeneity in lung cancer. Time point given: blood at routine non-recurrence follow-up after resection. Via MiXCR, TCRdb re-called the 5' RACE reads, giving one row per CDR3 protein. The sample comprises about 19,000 distinct CDR3 sequences, 8% to 10% of which are singletons, and about 38% rests with the top ten. Here the sequenced sample was PBMCs, taken at follow-up. These receptors all come from a female donor with early-stage non-small cell lung cancer.

The V gene is TRBV6-6, the J gene TRBJ2-7; TRBD1 aligns across 8 bases. V was pared by 11 bases and J by 2 bases, with 5 bases of the junction left unmatched. This CDR3 has 12 amino acids. CDR1 MNHNY and CDR2 SVGAGI come from the germline V gene (reference sequence). The CDR3: CAAGQGTYEQYF. CDR3 nucleotide sequence: TGTGCCGCCGGACAGGGAACCTACGAGCAGTACTTC.

This clonotype was seen repeatedly, ten times or more. The chain employs TRBV12-3 or TRBV12-4 and TRBJ2-3, with a tentative D call TRBD2 (5 bases). Trimming cost V 6 bases and J 4 bases, with 20 bases left between them. The CDR3 loop spans 16 amino acids. The CDR3 nucleotides are TGTGCCAGCAGCCTCGGGCCCATCACCGGGGCAGATACGCAGTATTTT. Amino acid sequence: CASSLGPITGADTQYF.

This clonotype has a count of ten or more. This chain connects TRBV19 to TRBJ2-1; 13 nucleotides agree with TRBD2. Germline V CDR1 and CDR2: LNHDA, SQIVND (reference sequence). This CDR3 contains 18 residues. V lost 4 bases and J lost 7; bases outside the gene matches: 13. CDR3 nucleotide sequence: TGTGCCAGTAGTAAGGGGCCTTGGACTAGCGGGAGTCTAAATGAGCAGTTCTTC. This encodes CASSKGPWTSGSLNEQFF.

The sample holds many counts of this clonotype. The chain couples TRBV7-3 to TRBJ1-1; the match to TRBD1 covers 8 bases. Germline-derived CDR1 and CDR2 are SGHTA and FQGTGA. Losses at the gene ends were 5 bases for V and 4 bases for J; bases not matched to a gene: 3. The CDR3 is 13 residues long. The CDR3 sequence: CASSPTGGTEAFF. CDR3 nucleotide sequence: TGTGCCAGCAGCCCTACAGGGGGCACTGAAGCTTTCTTT.

In its sample, this clonotype was seen a few times. The chain joins TRBV24-1 to TRBJ1-2; D not resolved. Looked up from germline, CDR1 is KGHDR and CDR2 is SFDVKD. The CDR3 length is 14 residues. V shed 1 base and J shed 2 bases, with 7 bases lying between them. In nucleotides, the CDR3 is TGTGCCACCAGTGATTTTGGGCAGAACTATGGCTACACCTTC. Amino acids: CATSDFGQNYGYTF.

This clonotype was recorded many times. This rearrangement joins TRBV6-6 to TRBJ1-6; 9 nucleotides line up with TRBD1. Germline-derived CDR1 and CDR2 are MNHNY and SVGAGI (reference sequence). CDR3 size: 16 residues. V shed 0 bases and J 9 bases; nucleotides not matched to a gene: 6. CDR3 sequence reads: CASSYSDRGGSSPLHF. CDR3 nucleotides: TGTGCCAGCAGTTACTCGGACAGGGGAGGCTCTTCACCCCTCCACTTT.

This clonotype has at least ten counts. The chain combines TRBV5-1 with TRBJ1-2; D ambiguous. The CDR3 has 12 amino acids. Germline V gives CDR1 SGHRS, CDR2 YFSETQ. V lost 0 bases, J lost 9 bases, and 9 bases lay in between. Here the CDR3 DNA reads TGCGCCAGCAGCTTGGAAGATAGGAGCTACACCTTC. It yields the protein CASSLEDRSYTF.

This clonotype was counted many times. This chain connects TRBV5-1 to TRBJ2-3; a possible D gene is TRBD2 (5 bases). The CDR3 contains 12 residues. The V gene's germline CDR1 is SGHRS and CDR2 YFSETQ. Deletions cut 7 bases from V and 6 bases from J, with 12 bases between. The CDR3 bases are TGCGCCAGCCGCCGGGATCGGGATACGCAGTATTTT. The encoded protein is CASRRDRDTQYF. Full variable domain (outside the CDR3, taken from reference TRBV5-1 and TRBJ2-3): KAGVTQTPRYLIKTRGQQVTLSCSPISGHRSVSWYQQTPGQGLQFLFEYFSETQRNKGNFPGRFSGRQFSNSRSEMNVSTLELGDSALYLCASRRDRDTQYFGPGTRLTVL.

At least ten counts were recorded for this clonotype. The J gene is TRBJ2-1, the V gene TRBV4-3, with 13 bases that match TRBD2. Germline V lookup: CDR1 LGHNA, CDR2 YSLEER. The CDR3 covers 18 residues. V lost 1 base to trimming and J lost 10 bases; unmatched junction nucleotides: 13. CDR3 sequence reads: CASSQGPAGTSGVREQFF. Written as DNA, the CDR3 is TGCGCCAGCAGCCAAGGACCAGCCGGGACTAGCGGGGTGAGGGAGCAGTTCTTC.

The genes are TRBV27 and TRBJ1-3; TRBD1 might be the D (6 bases). V lost 6 bases and J 4 bases, leaving 13 bases between the germline ends. The CDR3 runs to 14 residues. CDR1 and CDR2 from the germline V gene are MNHEY and SMNVEV (reference sequence). The CDR3 sequence is CASRASGTGNTIYF. The CDR3 coding sequence is TGTGCCAGCAGGGCCTCAGGGACAGGAAACACCATATATTTT.

This clonotype was counted ten times or more. The chain uses TRBV14 and TRBJ2-3; D is possibly TRBD1 (6 bases). The CDR3 consists of 16 residues. Between the trimmed V and J ends, which lost 3 bases and 4 bases, there was a span of 17 bases. Germline-derived CDR1 and CDR2 are SGHDN and FVKESK. The CDR3 reads CASSQGSTGRADTQYF. The CDR3 DNA reads as TGTGCCAGCAGCCAGGGGTCGACAGGTCGGGCAGATACGCAGTATTTT. Full variable domain (remainder filled in from reference TRBV14 and TRBJ2-3): EAGVTQFPSHSVIEKGQTVTLRCDPISGHDNLYWYRRVMGKEIKFLLHFVKESKQDESGMPNNRFLAERTGGTYSTLKVQPAELEDSGVYFCASSQGSTGRADTQYFGPGTRLTVL.

The table lists this clonotype with many counts. This chain's CDR3 is CASSYRDRQFF. CDR3 sequence (DNA): TGTGCCAGCAGTTACCGGGACAGGCAGTTCTTC. This chain joins TRBV2 and TRBJ2-1; 7 bases fit TRBD1. The germline V gene encodes CDR1 SNHLY and CDR2 FYNNEI. J was trimmed by 12 bases and V by 5 bases; bases with no gene match: 4. The CDR3 totals 11 residues.

This clonotype was observed a few times. This chain joins TRBV28 and TRBJ1-1; D might be TRBD1 (6 bases). From germline, CDR1 is MDHEN and CDR2 SYDVKM. The CDR3 is 12 residues long. The V end was cut by 6 bases, the J end by 6 bases, with 11 bases between. This chain's CDR3 is CASSRTGSEAFF. CDR3 nucleotide sequence: TGTGCCAGCAGCCGTACAGGGTCTGAAGCTTTCTTT.

This clonotype was detected many times. The rearrangement uses TRBV11-2 and TRBJ2-2; D is perhaps TRBD1 (5 bases). The germline V gene encodes CDR1 SGHAT and CDR2 FQNNGV. Between the trimmed V and J ends, which lost 5 bases and 8 bases, there was a span of 27 bases. This CDR3 contains 18 residues. The CDR3 DNA reads as TGTGCCAGCAGCGCTCAAATAGGGGCGCCGGAATGGTCTGGGGAGCTGTTTTTT. Protein product: CASSAQIGAPEWSGELFF.

This clonotype showed up just a few times. This chain joins TRBV7-8 and TRBJ2-5; a possible D gene is TRBD1 (6 bases). The CDR3 loop spans 14 amino acids. Trimming took off 4 bases at V and 4 bases at J, with 13 bases between the two ends. The germline V gene encodes CDR1 SGHVS and CDR2 FQNEAQ. CDR3 sequence (DNA): TGTGCCAGCAGCTCTACTAACAGGGCAGAGACCCAGTACTTC. This encodes CASSSTNRAETQYF.

V usage is TRBV5-5 and J usage is TRBJ1-2; no definite D call. Looked up from germline, CDR1 is SGHKS and CDR2 is YYEKEE (reference sequence). CDR3 length: 14 residues. Trimming shortened V by 0 bases and J by 4 bases, and 10 bases separated the two germline ends. CDR3 in amino acids: CASSLDAGFYGYTF. The CDR3 bases are TGTGCCAGCAGCTTGGACGCGGGCTTCTATGGCTACACCTTC.